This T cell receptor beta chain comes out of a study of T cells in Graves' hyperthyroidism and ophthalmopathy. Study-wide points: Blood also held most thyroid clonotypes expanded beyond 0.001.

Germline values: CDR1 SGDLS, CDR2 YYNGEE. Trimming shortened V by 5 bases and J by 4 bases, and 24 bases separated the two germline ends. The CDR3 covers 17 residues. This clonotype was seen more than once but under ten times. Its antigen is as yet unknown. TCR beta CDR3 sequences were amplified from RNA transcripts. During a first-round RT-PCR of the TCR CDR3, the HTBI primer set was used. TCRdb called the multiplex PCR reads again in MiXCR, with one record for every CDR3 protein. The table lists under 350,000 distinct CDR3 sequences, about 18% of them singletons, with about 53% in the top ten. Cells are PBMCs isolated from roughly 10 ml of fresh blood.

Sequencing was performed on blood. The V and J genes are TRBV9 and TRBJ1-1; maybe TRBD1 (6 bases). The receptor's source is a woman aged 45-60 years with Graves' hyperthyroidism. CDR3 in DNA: TGTGCCAGCAGTAGGGCTGGGACCTTCTTCAGGGGCACTGAAGCTTTCTTT. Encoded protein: CASSRAGTFFRGTEAFF.